This T cell receptor (beta chain) was recorded in a study of blood T cell repertoires in COVID-19. Study-level information: In each case, the material was cDNA or gDNA derived from T cells, B-cell-depleted T cells, or PBMCs.

This CDR3 is 13 amino acids long. Germline V lookup: CDR1 SEHNR, CDR2 FQNEAQ (reference sequence). V was shortened by 6 bases and J by 5 bases, with 14 bases between the two germline ends. In the authors' workflow: Nucleated cell counts were estimated from reference gene primer amplification. Here immunoSEQ multiplex PCR was the method, and the copy in TCRdb shows in-frame clones only, minus some. For V, J and clone size, that table is used; D and trimming come from the DNA. In the table there are 200,000 or so clones, around 80% of which are singletons. The chain has TRBV7-9 and TRBJ2-7; weak D call: TRBD2 (5 bases). The sequenced material came from peripheral blood. The receptor comes from a woman aged 70-85 years with acute or convalescent COVID-19. For the CDR3, the DNA is TGTGCCAGCAGTCGTTTGGGAGCAAACGAGCAGTACTTC. This encodes CASSRLGANEQYF.